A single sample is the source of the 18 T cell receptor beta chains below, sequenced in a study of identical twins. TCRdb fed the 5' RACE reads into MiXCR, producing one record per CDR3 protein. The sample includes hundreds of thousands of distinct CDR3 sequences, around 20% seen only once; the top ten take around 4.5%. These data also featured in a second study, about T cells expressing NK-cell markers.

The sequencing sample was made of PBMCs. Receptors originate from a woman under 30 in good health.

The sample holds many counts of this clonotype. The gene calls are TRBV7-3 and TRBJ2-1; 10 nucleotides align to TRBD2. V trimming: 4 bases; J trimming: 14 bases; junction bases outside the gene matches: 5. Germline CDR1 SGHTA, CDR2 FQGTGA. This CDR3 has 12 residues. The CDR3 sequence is CASSYLAGVKFF. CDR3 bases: TGTGCCAGCAGCTACCTAGCGGGGGTTAAGTTCTTC.

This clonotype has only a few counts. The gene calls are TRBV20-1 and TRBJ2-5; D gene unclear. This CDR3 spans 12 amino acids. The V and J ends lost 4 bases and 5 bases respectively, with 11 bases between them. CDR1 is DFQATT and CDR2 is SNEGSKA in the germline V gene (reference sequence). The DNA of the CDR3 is TGCAGTGCTACAAAAGATGTCGAGACCCAGTACTTC. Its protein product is CSATKDVETQYF.

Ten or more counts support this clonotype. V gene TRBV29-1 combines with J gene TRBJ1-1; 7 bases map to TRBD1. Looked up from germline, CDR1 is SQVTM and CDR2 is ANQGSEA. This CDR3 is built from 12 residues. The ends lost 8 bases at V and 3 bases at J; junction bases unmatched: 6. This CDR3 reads CSPHRGDTEAFF. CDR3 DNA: TGCAGCCCTCACAGGGGAGACACTGAAGCTTTCTTT.

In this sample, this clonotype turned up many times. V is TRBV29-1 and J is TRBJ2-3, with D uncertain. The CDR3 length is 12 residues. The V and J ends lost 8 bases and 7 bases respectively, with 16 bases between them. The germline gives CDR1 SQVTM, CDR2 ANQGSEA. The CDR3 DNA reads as TGCAGCATTTGGGATTATGGATATACGCAGTATTTT. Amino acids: CSIWDYGYTQYF.

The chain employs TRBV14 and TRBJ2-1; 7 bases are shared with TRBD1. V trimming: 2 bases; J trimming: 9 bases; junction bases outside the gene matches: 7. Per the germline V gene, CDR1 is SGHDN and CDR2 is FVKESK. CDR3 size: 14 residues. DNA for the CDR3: TGTGCCAGCAGCCAACAAGCCAGGGGGAGTGAGCAGTTCTTC. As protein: CASSQQARGSEQFF.

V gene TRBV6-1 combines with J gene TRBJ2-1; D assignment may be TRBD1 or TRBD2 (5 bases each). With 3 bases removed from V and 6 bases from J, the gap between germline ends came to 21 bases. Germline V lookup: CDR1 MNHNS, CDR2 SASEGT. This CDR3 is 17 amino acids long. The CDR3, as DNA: TGTGCCAGCAGTGAGGACCCGCCCGGGGCTTCTCGCAATGAGCAGTTCTTC. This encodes CASSEDPPGASRNEQFF.

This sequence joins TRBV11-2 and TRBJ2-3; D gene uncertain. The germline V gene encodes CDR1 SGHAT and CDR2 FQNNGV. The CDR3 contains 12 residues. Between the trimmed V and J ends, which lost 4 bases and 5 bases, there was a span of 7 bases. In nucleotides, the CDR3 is TGTGCCAGCAGCTCGACGATAGATACGCAGTATTTT. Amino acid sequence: CASSSTIDTQYF.

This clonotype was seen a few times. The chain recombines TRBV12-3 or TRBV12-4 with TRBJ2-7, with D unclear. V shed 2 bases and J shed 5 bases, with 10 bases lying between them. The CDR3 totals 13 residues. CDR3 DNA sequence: TGTGCCAGCAGTTTAACTTTAAATGACGAGCAGTACTTC. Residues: CASSLTLNDEQYF.

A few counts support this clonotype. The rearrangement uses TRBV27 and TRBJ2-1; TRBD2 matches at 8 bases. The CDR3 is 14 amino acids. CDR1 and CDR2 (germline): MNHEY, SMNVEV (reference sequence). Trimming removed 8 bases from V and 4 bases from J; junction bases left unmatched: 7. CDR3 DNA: TGTGCCAGCGCCGCGGGAGGCGCGTACAATGAGCAGTTCTTC. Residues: CASAAGGAYNEQFF.

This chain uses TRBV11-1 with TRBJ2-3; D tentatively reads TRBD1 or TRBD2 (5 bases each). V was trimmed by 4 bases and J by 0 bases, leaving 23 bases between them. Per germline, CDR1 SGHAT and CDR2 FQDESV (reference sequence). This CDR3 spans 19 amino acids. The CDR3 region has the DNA TGTGCCAGCAGCTACGTCGGAGGTCAGGGCCACCTTAGCACAGATACGCAGTATTTT. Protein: CASSYVGGQGHLSTDTQYF.

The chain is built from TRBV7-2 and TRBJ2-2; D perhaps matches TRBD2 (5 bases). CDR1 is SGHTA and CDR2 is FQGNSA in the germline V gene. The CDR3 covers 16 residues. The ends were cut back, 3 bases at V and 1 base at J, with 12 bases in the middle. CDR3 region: CASSFTSPLNTGELFF. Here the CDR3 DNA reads TGTGCCAGCAGCTTCACTAGTCCCTTGAACACCGGGGAGCTGTTTTTT.

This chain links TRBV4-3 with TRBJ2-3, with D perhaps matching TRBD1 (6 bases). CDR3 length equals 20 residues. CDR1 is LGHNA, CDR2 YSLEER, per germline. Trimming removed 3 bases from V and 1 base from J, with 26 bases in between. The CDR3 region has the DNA TGCGCCAGCAGCCATTTCCGGGACATAGAACTCCAGGCGGGCACAGATACGCAGTATTTT. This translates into CASSHFRDIELQAGTDTQYF.

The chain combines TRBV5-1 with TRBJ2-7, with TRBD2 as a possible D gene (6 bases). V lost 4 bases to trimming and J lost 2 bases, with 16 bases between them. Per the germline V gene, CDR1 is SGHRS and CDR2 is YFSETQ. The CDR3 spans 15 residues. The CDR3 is CASSTGRRGAYEQYF. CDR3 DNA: TGCGCCAGCAGCACCGGGCGGAGGGGAGCCTACGAGCAGTACTTC.

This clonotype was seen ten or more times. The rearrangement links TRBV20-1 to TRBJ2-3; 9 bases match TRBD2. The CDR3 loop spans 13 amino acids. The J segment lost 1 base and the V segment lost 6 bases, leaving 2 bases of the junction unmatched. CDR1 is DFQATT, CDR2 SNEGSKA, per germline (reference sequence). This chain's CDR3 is CSAVAGGTDTQYF. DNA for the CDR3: TGCAGTGCGGTAGCGGGGGGCACAGATACGCAGTATTTT.

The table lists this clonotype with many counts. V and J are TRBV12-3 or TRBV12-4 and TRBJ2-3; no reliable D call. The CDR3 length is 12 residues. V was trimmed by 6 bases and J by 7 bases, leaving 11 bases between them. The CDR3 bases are TGTGCCAGCAGCTACGTTACTCATACGCAGTATTTT. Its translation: CASSYVTHTQYF.

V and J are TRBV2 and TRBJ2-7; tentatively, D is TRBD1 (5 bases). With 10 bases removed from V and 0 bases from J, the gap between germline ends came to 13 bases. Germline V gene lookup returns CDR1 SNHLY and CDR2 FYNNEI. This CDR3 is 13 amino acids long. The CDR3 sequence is CATPDKSSYEQYF. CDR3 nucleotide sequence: TGTGCCACTCCGGACAAGAGCTCCTACGAGCAGTACTTC.

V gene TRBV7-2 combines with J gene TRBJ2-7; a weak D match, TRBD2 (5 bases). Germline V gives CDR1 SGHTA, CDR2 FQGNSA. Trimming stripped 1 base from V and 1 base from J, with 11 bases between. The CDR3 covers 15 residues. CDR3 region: CASSLEPGTSYEQYF. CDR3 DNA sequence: TGTGCCAGCAGCTTAGAACCGGGAACGTCCTACGAGCAGTACTTC.

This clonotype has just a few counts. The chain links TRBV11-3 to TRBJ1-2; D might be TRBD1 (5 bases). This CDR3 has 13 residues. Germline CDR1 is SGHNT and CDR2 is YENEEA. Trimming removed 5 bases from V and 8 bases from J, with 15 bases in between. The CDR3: CASSHPDGGGYTF. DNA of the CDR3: TGTGCCAGCAGCCACCCCGACGGGGGAGGCTACACCTTC.